Here is one TCR beta chain with its context. Antigen: not known. Trimming took off 1 base at V and 3 bases at J, with 9 bases between the two ends. The CDR3 sequence is 14 residues long. Germline CDR1 reads LGHNA; CDR2 reads YSLEER. Reverse transcription of roughly 0.45 to 1 ug RNA was performed with random hexamers. A single record per CDR3 protein comes from TCRdb applying MiXCR to the immunoSEQ multiplex PCR reads. The sample lists around 170,000 distinct CDR3 sequences; approximately 95% were seen once. This entry belongs to a study of CD8 T cells in Susac syndrome. Regarding the study as a whole: That the number of individuals in its TCR sequencing and HLA analysis was relatively small was acknowledged by the study.

TCR beta sequencing was performed on blood CD8+ and CD4+ T cells. TEMRA cells were enriched by FACS, while CD8+ and CD4+ T cells were obtained through a negative isolation that was performed magnetically. The receptor's source is a human donor with Susac syndrome. Sequencing used CD4+ T cells from PBMCs. The genes are TRBV4-3 and TRBJ1-2; maybe TRBD1 (5 bases). The CDR3 protein is CASSQAGSYYGYTF. The CDR3 DNA reads TGCGCCAGCAGCCAAGCAGGGAGTTACTATGGCTACACCTTC.